These 20 T cell receptor beta chains were all obtained from the same sample, sequenced in a study of T-cell reconstitution after alpha-beta-depleted transplantation in children. It was with unique molecular identifiers that the TCRbeta library was prepared. Using its own MiXCR run on the PCR reads, TCRdb lists one record per CDR3 protein. Of approximately 240,000 distinct CDR3 sequences in the sample, 8% to 10% were seen once. Sequencing used PBMCs from the stem cell graft donor, obtained from the stem cell graft. The source of these receptors is a human donor who donated a stem cell graft to a child with acute lymphoblastic leukemia.

This clonotype came up many times. The chain uses TRBV7-2 and TRBJ2-7, with a possible D match to TRBD1 (6 bases). CDR3 length: 13 amino acids. The germline V gene has CDR1 SGHTA and CDR2 FQGNSA. V was shortened by 6 bases and J by 3 bases, with 12 bases between the two germline ends. CDR3 residues: CASSPTGFYEQYF. The CDR3 bases are TGTGCCAGCAGTCCCACAGGGTTCTACGAGCAGTACTTC.

This clonotype was observed many times. The V gene is TRBV6-5, the J gene TRBJ1-2; D ambiguous. V was trimmed by 3 bases and J by 6 bases, leaving 23 bases between them. CDR1 is MNHEY, CDR2 SVGAGI, per germline. This CDR3 contains 17 residues. The CDR3 is CASSYNFGKWFRHGYTF. For the CDR3, the DNA is TGTGCCAGCAGTTATAATTTCGGGAAATGGTTTAGGCATGGCTACACCTTC.

The chain couples TRBV29-1 to TRBJ2-5; maybe TRBD1 (5 bases). This CDR3 contains 13 residues. CDR1 and CDR2 from the germline V gene are SQVTM and ANQGSEA. V was cut by 4 bases and J by 1 base, with 10 bases left in between. CDR3 sequence reads: CSVASGPQETQYF. As DNA, the CDR3 is TGCAGCGTTGCTTCAGGGCCCCAAGAGACCCAGTACTTC.

This clonotype came up many times. The chain joins TRBV27 to TRBJ2-3, with TRBD2 matching 8 bases. With 4 bases clipped from V and 2 bases from J, the junction kept 11 bases outside the gene matches. This CDR3 is 17 amino acids long. CDR1 is MNHEY, CDR2 SMNVEV, per germline (reference sequence). CDR3 DNA: TGTGCCAGCAGTTCCGTTGGGACTAGTTGGGCCACAGATACGCAGTATTTT. It translates to CASSSVGTSWATDTQYF.

There are many counts of this clonotype. The chain links TRBV12-3 or TRBV12-4 to TRBJ2-2, with unresolved D. V gave up 10 bases and J gave up 4 bases, with 7 bases separating them. This CDR3 is 11 amino acids long. The CDR3 coding sequence is TGTGCCACTTTGGGCACCGGGGAGCTGTTTTTT. Residues: CATLGTGELFF.

This clonotype was recorded at least ten times. The gene calls are TRBV9 and TRBJ2-1, with D uncertain. CDR1 and CDR2 (germline): SGDLS, YYNGEE. The CDR3 loop spans 12 amino acids. V was trimmed by 3 bases and J by 4 bases, leaving 5 bases between them. Here the CDR3 DNA reads TGTGCCAGCAGCGAGGGATACAATGAGCAGTTCTTC. Protein: CASSEGYNEQFF.

The chain carries TRBV14 and TRBJ2-3; 8 bases line up with TRBD2. CDR1 is SGHDN and CDR2 is FVKESK in the germline V gene. The CDR3 has 17 residues. V was clipped by 0 bases and J by 3 bases; unmatched bases: 8. CDR3 in amino acids: CASSQDAGGGRTDTQYF. CDR3 bases: TGTGCCAGCAGCCAAGATGCTGGCGGGGGGCGAACAGATACGCAGTATTTT.

This clonotype came up a few times. The chain employs TRBV7-9 and TRBJ1-1; TRBD1 aligns across 7 bases. With V trimmed by 1 base and J by 6 bases, 2 bases remained unmatched. This CDR3 comprises 13 residues. CDR1 is SEHNR, CDR2 FQNEAQ, per germline (reference sequence). The CDR3 loop is CASSLVGGAEAFF. CDR3 DNA: TGTGCCAGCAGCTTAGTAGGGGGCGCTGAAGCTTTCTTT.

In this sample, this clonotype turned up a few times. The chain has TRBV5-1 and TRBJ1-4; TRBD1 agrees at 7 bases. Trimming at V came to 4 bases and at J to 0 bases, leaving 12 bases not matched to a gene. CDR1 and CDR2 from the germline V gene are SGHRS and YFSETQ. The CDR3 runs 18 residues. CDR3 bases: TGCGCCAGCAGCGCCGGGGACAGACCTCGGGCAACTAATGAAAAACTGTTTTTT. Its protein is CASSAGDRPRATNEKLFF.

There are a few counts of this clonotype. V gene TRBV11-2 combines with J gene TRBJ2-3, with no clear D. The ends were cut back, 4 bases at V and 3 bases at J, with 11 bases in the middle. CDR1 and CDR2 from the germline V gene are SGHAT and FQNNGV. This CDR3 comprises 14 residues. CDR3 sequence (DNA): TGTGCCAGCAGCTCTAGGACGGCTACAGATACGCAGTATTTT. This codes for CASSSRTATDTQYF.

The rearrangement joins TRBV6-2 or TRBV6-3 to TRBJ1-5, with TRBD1 matching 11 bases. V trimming: 5 bases; J trimming: 5 bases; junction bases outside the gene matches: 5. CDR1 MNHEY and CDR2 SVGEGT come from the germline V gene. This CDR3 has 15 residues. As DNA, the CDR3 is TGTGCCAGCAGTCCCGGGACAGGGGGTCATCAGCCCCAGCATTTT. Translating gives CASSPGTGGHQPQHF.

This clonotype has ten or more counts. This chain uses TRBV20-1 with TRBJ1-6; 11 bases map to TRBD1. Trimming removed 1 base from V and 8 bases from J; junction bases left unmatched: 7. The germline CDR1 and CDR2 sequences are DFQATT and SNEGSKA (reference sequence). The length of the CDR3 is 16 residues. The CDR3 loop is CSARVWTGGADSPLHF. For the CDR3, the DNA is TGCAGTGCTAGAGTTTGGACAGGGGGCGCGGATTCACCCCTCCACTTT.

This chain uses TRBV30 with TRBJ2-5, with D possibly matching TRBD1 (6 bases). Germline CDR1 GTSNPN, CDR2 SVGIG (reference sequence). The CDR3 is made up of 14 amino acids. Trimming stripped 6 bases from V and 3 bases from J, with 17 bases between. The CDR3 region has the DNA TGTGCCTGTAGCCCGGACAGCAAAGAAGAGACCCAGTACTTC. It translates to CACSPDSKEETQYF.

There are a few counts of this clonotype. The V call is TRBV3-1, the J call TRBJ1-1; D is uncertain. This CDR3 comprises 15 residues. V gave up 4 bases and J gave up 1 base, with 13 bases separating them. CDR1 is LGHDT, CDR2 YNNKEL, per germline (reference sequence). The CDR3 region is CASSLTGRENTEAFF. CDR3 coding DNA: TGTGCCAGCAGCCTTACCGGGAGGGAGAACACTGAAGCTTTCTTT.

The chain is built from TRBV2 and TRBJ1-1; D gene unclear. Germline assignment: CDR1 SNHLY and CDR2 FYNNEI. V dropped 8 bases and J dropped 2 bases, with 18 bases sitting between them. The CDR3 consists of 15 residues. The CDR3 loop is CASGKNREINTEAFF. The CDR3 region has the DNA TGTGCCAGCGGTAAGAACCGGGAGATTAACACTGAAGCTTTCTTT.

This clonotype was seen a few times. This sequence joins TRBV25-1 and TRBJ2-7; D remains ambiguous. Trimming removed 3 bases at V and 6 bases at J, with 18 bases between. The CDR3 loop spans 15 amino acids. Germline-derived CDR1 and CDR2 are MGHDK and SYGVNS. CDR3 residues: CASSDLTLGGVEQYF. Here the CDR3 DNA reads TGTGCCAGCAGTGACCTAACACTCGGCGGTGTCGAGCAGTACTTC.

This clonotype was seen ten or more times. The rearrangement uses TRBV7-8 and TRBJ2-2; D is possibly TRBD1 (5 bases). The CDR3 runs to 12 residues. Germline V lookup: CDR1 SGHVS, CDR2 FQNEAQ. Trimming cost V 1 base and J 9 bases, with 6 bases left between them. CDR3 in amino acids: CASSLGGRELFF. CDR3 bases: TGTGCCAGCAGCTTAGGGGGCCGGGAGCTGTTTTTT. The full variable domain, its missing parts supplied by reference TRBV7-8 and TRBJ2-2, is GAGVSQSPRYKVAKRGQDVALRCDPISGHVSLFWYQQALGQGPEFLTYFQNEAQLDKSGLPSDRFFAERPEGSVSTLKIQRTQQEDSAVYLCASSLGGRELFFGEGSRLTVL.

This clonotype was detected ten times or more. The chain joins TRBV7-2 to TRBJ1-5; possible D gene TRBD1, 6 bases. CDR1 is SGHTA and CDR2 is FQGNSA in the germline V gene. Trimming took off 1 base at V and 11 bases at J, with 12 bases between the two ends. This CDR3 comprises 13 residues. The CDR3 DNA reads as TGTGCCAGCAGCTTAGAGGGACACTCGGCCCAGCATTTT. Protein product: CASSLEGHSAQHF.

This clonotype has just a few counts. The genes are TRBV12-3 or TRBV12-4 and TRBJ2-5; 7 bases are shared with TRBD2. V was pared by 6 bases and J by 12 bases, with 13 bases of the junction left unmatched. The CDR3 has 13 residues. For the CDR3, the DNA is TGTGCCAGCAGGCGGGGACCGGGGGGAGCCGAGTACTTC. This translates into CASRRGPGGAEYF.

The table lists this clonotype with many counts. The chain uses TRBV29-1 and TRBJ1-1, with 8 bases that match TRBD1. Germline values: CDR1 SQVTM, CDR2 ANQGSEA. V gave up 1 base and J gave up 1 base; unmatched junction bases: 5. The CDR3 is made up of 15 amino acids. The CDR3 loop reads CSVEGAGGANTEAFF. CDR3 nucleotides: TGCAGCGTTGAAGGGGCAGGGGGCGCGAACACTGAAGCTTTCTTT.